These T cell receptor beta chains were read from a single sample in a study of OX40 agonist ivuxolimab in advanced cancers. TCRdb's copy holds only in-frame clones and misses some; the assay was immunoSEQ multiplex PCR. The sample shows fewer than 100,000 clones, around nine tenths of them seen only once. This sample comprised CD4+ or CD8+ T cells sorted from blood, obtained in a trial of the OX40 agonist ivuxolimab. The receptors were sampled from an adult with an advanced solid tumor such as melanoma, head and neck, liver or kidney cancer. CDR3s include the opening cysteine and the closing phenylalanine or tryptophan. The order of the fields is CDR3 protein, CDR3 DNA, D gene, J gene, clone size, V gene. The D gene is left open where the match is weak. Size values are once, few and many counts, or a class for expanded clones, and some rows have none.

CDR3: CASSPSPGMNTEAFF
DNA: TGTGCCAGCAGCCCGAGTCCGGGGATGAACACTGAAGCTTTCTTT
D: .
J: TRBJ1-1
size: .
V: TRBV7-3

CDR3: CSVVSGGTYNEQFF
DNA: TGCAGCGTTGTTAGCGGGGGGACTTACAATGAGCAGTTCTTC
D: TRBD2
J: TRBJ2-1
size: .
V: TRBV29-1

CDR3: CASSFGSNDYGYTF
DNA: TGTGCCAGCAGCTTCGGCAGTAATGACTATGGCTACACCTTC
D: .
J: TRBJ1-2
size: .
V: TRBV7-9

CDR3: CASSDPIGDTQYF
DNA: TGTGCCAGCAGCGACCCTATAGGGGATACGCAGTATTTT
D: .
J: TRBJ2-3
size: .
V: TRBV21-1

CDR3: CASSPGELSYNEQFF
DNA: TGTGCCAGCTCACCGGGGGAGCTCTCCTACAATGAGCAGTTCTTC
D: .
J: TRBJ2-1
size: .
V: TRBV18

CDR3: CASSQMRTGPRSGYTF
DNA: TGTGCCAGCAGTCAAATGCGTACAGGGCCCCGTTCCGGCTACACCTTC
D: .
J: TRBJ1-2
size: .
V: TRBV27

CDR3: CASSPRTGIYEQYF
DNA: TGTGCCAGCAGCCCAAGGACAGGGATCTACGAGCAGTACTTC
D: TRBD1
J: TRBJ2-7
size: once
V: TRBV6-5

CDR3: CARTGGADTQYF
DNA: TGTGCCCGGACAGGGGGGGCAGATACGCAGTATTTT
D: TRBD1
J: TRBJ2-3
size: .
V: TRBV30

CDR3: CASSPPDRDTYNEQFF
DNA: TGTGCCAGCAGTCCTCCGGACAGGGACACCTACAATGAGCAGTTCTTC
D: TRBD1
J: TRBJ2-1
size: .
V: TRBV6-4

CDR3: CASNPLTTPNQPQHF
DNA: TGTGCCAGCAATCCCCTCACAACCCCCAATCAGCCCCAGCATTTT
D: .
J: TRBJ1-5
size: .
V: TRBV28

CDR3: CASSETTSGVSSYNEQFF
DNA: TGTGCCAGCAGTGAAACCACTAGCGGGGTGAGCTCCTACAATGAGCAGTTCTTC
D: TRBD2
J: TRBJ2-1
size: .
V: TRBV25-1

CDR3: CASSFGGQNTEAFF
DNA: TGTGCCAGCAGCTTCGGCGGACAGAACACTGAAGCTTTCTTT
D: .
J: TRBJ1-1
size: .
V: TRBV7-3

CDR3: CASSTTSSGRYEQYF
DNA: TGTGCCAGCAGCACCACTTCTAGCGGGAGATACGAGCAGTACTTC
D: TRBD2
J: TRBJ2-7
size: .
V: TRBV11-2

CDR3: CASSLELTDTQYF
DNA: TGCGCCAGCAGCTTGGAACTTACAGATACGCAGTATTTT
D: .
J: TRBJ2-3
size: .
V: TRBV5-1

CDR3: CASGNGGTGGPYQETQYF
DNA: TGTGCCAGCGGGAATGGCGGGACAGGGGGCCCGTACCAAGAGACCCAGTACTTC
D: TRBD1
J: TRBJ2-5
size: .
V: TRBV28

CDR3: CASSPRRGSGDNEQFF
DNA: TGTGCCAGCAGCCCCCGACGAGGTAGCGGGGACAATGAGCAGTTCTTC
D: TRBD2
J: TRBJ2-1
size: .
V: TRBV11-1

CDR3: CASSSREGRTDTQYF
DNA: TGCGCCAGCAGCTCGAGGGAAGGCCGCACAGATACGCAGTATTTT
D: .
J: TRBJ2-3
size: .
V: TRBV5-1

CDR3: CAISRTSGRVPSTGELFF
DNA: TGTGCCATCAGCCGGACTAGCGGGAGGGTCCCGAGCACCGGGGAGCTGTTTTTT
D: TRBD2
J: TRBJ2-2
size: .
V: TRBV10-3

CDR3: CASSELDYGYTF
DNA: TGTGCCAGCAGTGAATTAGACTATGGCTACACCTTC
D: .
J: TRBJ1-2
size: once
V: TRBV25-1

CDR3: CASSSTGEGQYF
DNA: TGTGCCAGCAGCTCTACAGGGGAAGGGCAGTACTTC
D: TRBD1
J: TRBJ2-7
size: .
V: TRBV7-9

CDR3: CASSRRTGGGSNEQYF
DNA: TGTGCCAGCAGCCGACGGACAGGGGGTGGATCTAACGAGCAGTACTTC
D: TRBD1
J: TRBJ2-7
size: once
V: TRBV11-2

CDR3: CASSSAGEYEQYF
DNA: TGTGCCAGCAGCTCCGCGGGGGAGTACGAGCAGTACTTC
D: TRBD2
J: TRBJ2-7
size: .
V: TRBV7-7

CDR3: CASSSDGRETQYF
DNA: TGTGCTAGCAGCTCCGATGGTAGGGAGACCCAGTACTTC
D: .
J: TRBJ2-5
size: .
V: TRBV7-7

CDR3: CASSPRTVGTGELFF
DNA: TGTGCCAGCTCACCCAGGACAGTGGGCACCGGGGAGCTGTTTTTT
D: .
J: TRBJ2-2
size: .
V: TRBV18